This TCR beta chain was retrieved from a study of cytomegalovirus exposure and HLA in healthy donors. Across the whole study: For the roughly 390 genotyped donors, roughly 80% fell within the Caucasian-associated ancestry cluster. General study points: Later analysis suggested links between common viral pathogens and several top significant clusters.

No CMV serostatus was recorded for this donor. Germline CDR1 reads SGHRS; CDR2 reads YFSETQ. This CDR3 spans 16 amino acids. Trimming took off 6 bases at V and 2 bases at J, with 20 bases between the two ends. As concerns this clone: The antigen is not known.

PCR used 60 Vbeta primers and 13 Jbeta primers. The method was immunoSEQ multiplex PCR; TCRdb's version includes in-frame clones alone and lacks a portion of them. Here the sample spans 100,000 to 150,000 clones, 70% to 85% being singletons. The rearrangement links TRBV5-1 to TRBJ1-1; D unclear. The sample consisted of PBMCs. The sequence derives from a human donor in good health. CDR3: CASNSPPAGGNTEAFF. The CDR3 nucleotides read TGCGCCAGCAACTCTCCCCCCGCGGGCGGTAACACTGAAGCTTTCTTT.